The 25 T cell receptor beta chains listed next were all sequenced from one sample in a study of post-analysis software for immune sequencing data. Unique molecular identifiers were present in the TCR beta cDNA libraries. One entry per CDR3 protein, called by TCRdb with MiXCR from the PCR reads. The sample consists of 430,000 or so distinct CDR3 sequences, 39% of them appearing once. Their recognized antigens are unknown. Study-wide points: Patients carried roughly five TRBV segments more frequently than controls did, and TRBV5-6, TRBV5-1 and TRBV20-1 were among them.

Sequenced material: blood. The receptors here all came from a girl aged 2 to 9 with multiple sclerosis.

V usage is TRBV7-2 and J usage is TRBJ2-5; 9 nucleotides agree with TRBD1. J lost 5 bases, V lost 5 bases, and 6 bases had no gene match. CDR3 size: 14 residues. CDR1 and CDR2 from the germline V gene are SGHTA and FQGNSA. The CDR3 coding sequence is TGTGCCAGCAGCACGACAGGGGGTCGGGAGACCCAGTACTTC. The encoded protein is CASSTTGGRETQYF.

This clonotype showed up just a few times. The rearrangement links TRBV27 to TRBJ2-1; D call uncertain. Trimming took off 3 bases at V and 7 bases at J, with 7 bases between the two ends. The CDR3 has 12 residues. CDR1 MNHEY and CDR2 SMNVEV come from the germline V gene (reference sequence). DNA of the CDR3: TGTGCCAGCAGTTTGAAAAGGAATGAGCAGTTCTTC. Its protein is CASSLKRNEQFF.

V and J are TRBV7-9 and TRBJ2-1; TRBD2 agrees at 16 bases. V trimming: 9 bases; J trimming: 8 bases; junction bases outside the gene matches: 4. This CDR3 has 14 amino acids. The germline V gene encodes CDR1 SEHNR and CDR2 FQNEAQ (reference sequence). CDR3 DNA: TGTGCCAGTGGGACTAGCGGGAGGGAAGATGAGCAGTTCTTC. Translation gives CASGTSGREDEQFF. Full variable domain (rest looked up from reference TRBV7-9 and TRBJ2-1): DTGVSQNPRHKITKRGQNVTFRCDPISEHNRLYWYRQTLGQGPEFLTYFQNEAQLEKSRLLSDRFSAERPKGSFSTLEIQRTEQGDSAMYLCASGTSGREDEQFFGPGTRLTVL.

The chain carries TRBV19 and TRBJ1-2; D unclear. The CDR3 consists of 15 residues. The V gene's germline CDR1 is LNHDA and CDR2 SQIVND (reference sequence). V lost 5 bases and J lost 2, with 15 bases in between. As DNA, the CDR3 is TGTGCCAGTAGTGACCCTTGGACGGAGAACTATGGCTACACCTTC. Its translation: CASSDPWTENYGYTF.

A few counts support this clonotype. The chain employs TRBV12-3 or TRBV12-4 and TRBJ2-7; D unclear. The V end was cut by 1 base, the J end by 3 bases, with 7 bases between. The CDR3 is 13 amino acids. The CDR3 loop reads CASSLGLRYEQYF. CDR3 nucleotides: TGTGCCAGCAGTTTAGGACTCCGCTACGAGCAGTACTTC.

This clonotype showed up just a few times. The chain links TRBV7-6 to TRBJ2-1, with D possibly being TRBD2 (5 bases). Deletions cut 5 bases from V and 4 bases from J, with 9 bases between. Looked up from germline, CDR1 is SGHVS and CDR2 is FNYEAQ. The CDR3 has 13 residues. CDR3: CASSRGEYNEQFF. CDR3 bases: TGTGCCAGCAGCCGGGGAGAGTACAATGAGCAGTTCTTC.

This chain joins TRBV29-1 and TRBJ1-1; D is ambiguous. The CDR3 is made up of 12 amino acids. The V gene's germline CDR1 is SQVTM and CDR2 ANQGSEA. The V gene lost 5 bases and the J gene lost 0 bases, with 7 bases spanning the gap. CDR3 amino acids: CSVQVMNTEAFF. The CDR3 region has the DNA TGCAGCGTTCAAGTGATGAACACTGAAGCTTTCTTT.

The chain combines TRBV27 with TRBJ1-1; TRBD1 might be the D (5 bases). There are 16 residues in the CDR3. Germline V gene lookup returns CDR1 MNHEY and CDR2 SMNVEV (reference sequence). V shed 3 bases and J shed 6 bases, with 20 bases lying between them. The CDR3 protein is CASSFFWDERISEAFF. In DNA form, the CDR3 reads TGTGCCAGCAGTTTTTTTTGGGACGAACGGATCTCTGAAGCTTTCTTT.

There are a few counts of this clonotype. This chain joins TRBV6-5 and TRBJ2-3; D ambiguous. The germline V gene encodes CDR1 MNHEY and CDR2 SVGAGI. V gave up 2 bases and J gave up 1 base, with 7 bases separating them. The CDR3 sequence is 14 residues long. CDR3 region: CASSYVSGTDTQYF. The DNA of the CDR3 is TGTGCCAGCAGTTACGTATCCGGCACAGATACGCAGTATTTT.

This clonotype appeared a few times. The CDR3 reads CASTLPGFETQYF. DNA for the CDR3: TGTGCCAGCACCCTACCGGGTTTCGAGACCCAGTACTTC. This rearrangement joins TRBV11-2 to TRBJ2-5, with D unclear. V shed 7 bases and J shed 5 bases, with 14 bases lying between them. CDR3 length: 13 residues. Per germline, CDR1 SGHAT and CDR2 FQNNGV.

This sequence joins TRBV27 and TRBJ2-7; 7 bases are shared with TRBD1. J lost 0 bases, V lost 5 bases, and 7 bases had no gene match. Germline V gene sequence: CDR1 MNHEY, CDR2 SMNVEV (reference sequence). This CDR3 is built from 15 residues. DNA of the CDR3: TGTGCCAGCAGTGCCCGGACAGGTAGCTCCTACGAGCAGTACTTC. Translating gives CASSARTGSSYEQYF.

This clonotype was seen ten or more times. The chain couples TRBV5-1 to TRBJ2-3; D is possibly TRBD1 or TRBD2 (6 bases each). V lost 0 bases, J lost 5 bases, and 10 bases lay in between. The germline V gene has CDR1 SGHRS and CDR2 YFSETQ. The CDR3 loop spans 14 amino acids. The CDR3 nucleotides are TGCGCCAGCAGCTTGGCCGGGGGCGAAGATACGCAGTATTTT. Amino acid sequence: CASSLAGGEDTQYF.

As concerns this clonotype: One end of the junction varies from germline; a read error may be responsible. The genes are TRBV11-2 and TRBJ2-7; 8 nucleotides line up with TRBD2. This CDR3 contains 16 residues. Germline V lookup: CDR1 SGHAT, CDR2 FQNNGV. The CDR3 DNA reads TGTGTCAGCAGCTTAAGTTCGGGCGGGGGGTCCTACGAGCAGTACTTC. Amino acid sequence: CVSSLSSGGGSYEQYF.

The chain combines TRBV5-5 with TRBJ1-2; maybe TRBD1 (5 bases). Germline values: CDR1 SGHKS, CDR2 YYEKEE (reference sequence). This CDR3 is built from 12 residues. V dropped 9 bases and J dropped 8 bases, with 17 bases sitting between them. The CDR3 loop is CAMGQARGGYTF. For the CDR3, the DNA is TGTGCCATGGGGCAGGCCCGAGGAGGCTACACCTTC.

The V call is TRBV28, the J call TRBJ1-4; 7 nucleotides align to TRBD1. Per germline, CDR1 MDHEN and CDR2 SYDVKM. Trimming at V came to 10 bases and at J to 7 bases, leaving 15 bases not matched to a gene. The CDR3 length is 15 residues. The CDR3 region is CAIASGYRGREKLFF. The CDR3 region has the DNA TGTGCCATCGCTTCGGGGTACAGGGGTCGTGAAAAACTGTTTTTT.

The V gene is TRBV5-1, the J gene TRBJ2-7, with D perhaps matching TRBD1 (6 bases). Trimming shortened V by 4 bases and J by 1 base, and 15 bases separated the two germline ends. Germline V gene data show CDR1 as SGHRS and CDR2 as YFSETQ. The CDR3 extends over 15 amino acids. The CDR3 here is CASSPLGASSYEQYF. The CDR3 coding sequence is TGCGCCAGCAGCCCCTTGGGGGCTTCATCCTACGAGCAGTACTTC.

The chain carries TRBV10-3 and TRBJ2-1; D not certain. With 9 bases removed from V and 0 bases from J, the gap between germline ends came to 21 bases. This CDR3 spans 17 amino acids. Germline values: CDR1 ENHRY, CDR2 SYGVKD. CDR3 bases: TGTGCCATGGGCTCATCGTCTCATCTGAGCTCCTACAATGAGCAGTTCTTC. Encoded protein: CAMGSSSHLSSYNEQFF.

The genes are TRBV7-2 and TRBJ1-2; possibly TRBD1 for D (6 bases). The CDR3 covers 13 residues. V gave up 7 bases and J gave up 0 bases, with 9 bases separating them. Per the germline V gene, CDR1 is SGHTA and CDR2 is FQGNSA. The DNA for the CDR3 is TGTGCCAGCACCAGGGGTGCTAACTATGGCTACACCTTC. This translates into CASTRGANYGYTF. The variable domain in full, with the rest retrieved from reference TRBV7-2 and TRBJ1-2, is GAGVSQSPSNKVTEKGKDVELRCDPISGHTALYWYRQSLGQGLEFLIYFQGNSAPDKSGLPSDRFSAERTGGSVSTLTIQRTQQEDSAVYLCASTRGANYGYTFGSGTRLTVV.

The rearrangement uses TRBV4-2 and TRBJ2-1; D unresolved. The end of the DNA aligns better with TRBJ2-7, so the J call may be wrong. CDR1 LGHNA and CDR2 YNFKEQ come from the germline V gene. This CDR3 is 12 amino acids long. As DNA, the CDR3 is TGTGCCAGCAGCCAAGACTACAATGAGCAGTACTTC. The encoded protein is CASSQDYNEQYF.

This chain links TRBV5-1 with TRBJ2-3; tentatively, D is TRBD2 (5 bases). The V and J ends lost 9 bases and 1 base respectively, with 18 bases between them. Per germline, CDR1 SGHRS and CDR2 YFSETQ. The CDR3 consists of 15 residues. CDR3 loop: CATAILLGGTDTQYF. DNA for the CDR3: TGCGCCACCGCGATATTACTAGGAGGCACAGATACGCAGTATTTT.

This clonotype was seen only a few times. This chain connects TRBV7-2 to TRBJ2-5; D might be TRBD1 (6 bases). The germline V gene has CDR1 SGHTA and CDR2 FQGNSA. The germline V and J ends were trimmed by 0 bases and 7 bases, with 9 bases remaining between them. The CDR3 has 13 amino acids. The CDR3 sequence is CASSLALGGTQYF. In DNA, the CDR3 is TGTGCCAGCAGCTTAGCACTAGGGGGGACCCAGTACTTC. Using reference TRBV7-2 and TRBJ2-5 for the parts outside the CDR3, the full variable domain is GAGVSQSPSNKVTEKGKDVELRCDPISGHTALYWYRQSLGQGLEFLIYFQGNSAPDKSGLPSDRFSAERTGGSVSTLTIQRTQQEDSAVYLCASSLALGGTQYFGPGTRLLVL.

This clonotype was recorded a few times. This chain joins TRBV21-1 and TRBJ1-2; the DNA was not used to check the table's D call, TRBD1. TRBV21-1 is listed as a pseudogene. The CDR3 contains 15 residues. This CDR3 is CASSKDGTAIYGYTF. The CDR3 DNA reads TGTGCCAGCAGCAAAGATGGGACAGCGATCTATGGCTACACCTTC.

This clonotype was counted only a few times. This chain joins TRBV28 and TRBJ2-1, with TRBD2 matching over 11 bases. CDR1 is MDHEN, CDR2 SYDVKM, per germline. This CDR3 has 18 amino acids. The junction had 9 bases not matched to a gene; V was cut back by 4 bases and J by 1 base. As DNA, the CDR3 is TGTGCCAGCAGTTCATCCGGGACTAGCGGTGGATCCTACAATGAGCAGTTCTTC. It codes for CASSSSGTSGGSYNEQFF.

The J gene is TRBJ2-3, the V gene TRBV7-2, with TRBD2 matching 12 bases. The CDR3 contains 16 residues. Germline V gene lookup returns CDR1 SGHTA and CDR2 FQGNSA. Trimming removed 5 bases from V and 3 bases from J; junction bases left unmatched: 6. CDR3 region: CASSLYGLAGTDTQYF. Written as DNA, the CDR3 is TGTGCCAGCAGCCTCTACGGACTAGCGGGGACAGATACGCAGTATTTT.

The rearrangement uses TRBV29-1 and TRBJ1-1; no reliable D call. The CDR3 runs to 11 residues. Per germline, CDR1 SQVTM and CDR2 ANQGSEA. The germline V and J ends were trimmed by 5 bases and 6 bases, with 10 bases remaining between them. The CDR3 is CSVRERAEAFF. CDR3 nucleotides: TGCAGCGTTCGGGAGAGGGCTGAAGCTTTCTTT.